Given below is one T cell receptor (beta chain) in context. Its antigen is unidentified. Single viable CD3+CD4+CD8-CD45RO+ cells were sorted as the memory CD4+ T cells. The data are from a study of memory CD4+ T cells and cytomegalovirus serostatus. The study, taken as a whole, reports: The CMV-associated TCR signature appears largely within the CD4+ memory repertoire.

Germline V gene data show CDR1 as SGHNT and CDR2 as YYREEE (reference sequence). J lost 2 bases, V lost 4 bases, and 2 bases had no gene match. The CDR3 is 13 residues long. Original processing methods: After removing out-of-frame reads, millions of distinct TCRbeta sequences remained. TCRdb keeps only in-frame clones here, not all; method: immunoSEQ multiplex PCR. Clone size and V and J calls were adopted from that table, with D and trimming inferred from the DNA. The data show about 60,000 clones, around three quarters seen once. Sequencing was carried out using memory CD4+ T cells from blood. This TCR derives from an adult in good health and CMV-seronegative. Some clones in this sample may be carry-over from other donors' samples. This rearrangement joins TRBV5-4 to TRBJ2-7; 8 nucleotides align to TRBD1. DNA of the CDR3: TGTGCCAGCAGCGAGGGACAGGCCTACGAGCAGTACTTC. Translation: CASSEGQAYEQYF.